This note documents a single T cell receptor beta chain sequence. This entry comes from a study of identifying expanded T cells in peripheral blood. No infections or other immune events were documented during collection. Method: immunoSEQ multiplex PCR; TCRdb's copy keeps in-frame clones and lacks some. There are about 100,000 clones in the sample; 88% occur only once, and around 3.8% lies in the top ten. The CDR3 is 13 amino acids. Between the trimmed V and J ends, which lost 2 bases and 6 bases, there was a span of 10 bases. The V gene's germline CDR1 is SGHRS and CDR2 YFSETQ. Sequenced input: blood. This chain uses TRBV5-1 with TRBJ2-3; no reliable D call. The sequence was collected from a person aged 18 to 75 in good health. For the CDR3, the DNA is TGCGCCAGCAGCTTACCAGAGTTGGATACGCAGTATTTT. It yields the protein CASSLPELDTQYF.